One sample yielded the 19 T cell receptor beta chains listed below, sequenced in a study of cytomegalovirus exposure and HLA in healthy donors. The primer mix had 60 Vbeta and 13 Jbeta primers. Some clones are missing from TCRdb's copy, which holds only in-frame ones; the method was immunoSEQ multiplex PCR. The listing records some 120,000 clones. Sequenced: PBMCs. The receptors derive from a man in his forties in good health and CMV-seronegative.

V is TRBV27 and J is TRBJ1-4; 8 bases fit TRBD1. Looked up from germline, CDR1 is MNHEY and CDR2 is SMNVEV (reference sequence). This CDR3 contains 13 residues. V was clipped by 4 bases and J by 11 bases; unmatched bases: 6. In DNA form, the CDR3 reads TGTGCCAGCAGTTCACGGACAGGGAGGAAACTGTTTTTT. This sequence encodes CASSSRTGRKLFF.

The chain employs TRBV6-4 and TRBJ2-1; 8 bases match TRBD1. Germline CDR1 reads MRHNA; CDR2 reads SNTAGT. The CDR3 runs 15 residues. V was clipped by 0 bases and J by 9 bases; unmatched bases: 7. CDR3 DNA: TGTGCCAGCAGTGACTCTTTCAGGACAGGGAGTGAGCAGTTCTTC. This codes for CASSDSFRTGSEQFF.

This chain connects TRBV5-6 to TRBJ1-2; TRBD1 is a possible D gene (5 bases). Germline CDR1 SGHDT, CDR2 YYEEEE. CDR3 length: 12 amino acids. Trimming cost V 2 bases and J 8 bases, with 10 bases left between them. CDR3 in amino acids: CASSLGAYGYTF. The CDR3 DNA follows: TGTGCCAGCAGCTTAGGGGCCTACGGCTACACCTTC.

The V gene is TRBV30, the J gene TRBJ2-5; D might be TRBD2 (6 bases). CDR3 length: 12 amino acids. Germline CDR1 is GTSNPN and CDR2 is SVGIG (reference sequence). Deletions cut 2 bases from V and 5 bases from J, with 9 bases between. The CDR3 protein is CAWSSAGETQYF. The CDR3 nucleotides are TGTGCCTGGAGTTCGGCGGGGGAGACCCAGTACTTC. Based on the CDR3 plus reference TRBV30 and TRBJ2-5, the full variable domain is SQTIHQWPATLVQPVGSPLSLECTVEGTSNPNLYWYRQAAGRGLQLLFYSVGIGQISSEVPQNLSASRPQDRQFILSSKKLLLSDSGFYLCAWSSAGETQYFGPGTRLLVL.

The chain has TRBV5-1 and TRBJ1-5; TRBD1 aligns across 8 bases. This CDR3 region has 14 residues. After removal of 0 bases from V and 8 bases from J, the junction contained 4 bases not matched to a gene. CDR1 is SGHRS and CDR2 is YFSETQ in the germline V gene. CDR3 in amino acids: CASSLGQGIEPQHF. DNA of the CDR3: TGCGCCAGCAGCTTGGGACAGGGGATTGAGCCCCAGCATTTT.

The gene calls are TRBV19 and TRBJ1-2; TRBD1 agrees at 7 bases. The junction had 14 bases not matched to a gene; V was cut back by 8 bases and J by 2 bases. Germline V gene sequence: CDR1 LNHDA, CDR2 SQIVND (reference sequence). The CDR3 runs 16 residues. DNA for the CDR3: TGTGCCAGTCGGGAATTTATGACAGGGTTGAACTATGGCTACACCTTC. Residues: CASREFMTGLNYGYTF.

Concerning this clone itself: Other DNA sequences within the sample encode an identical CDR3. This chain connects TRBV7-3 to TRBJ2-1, with D possibly TRBD2 on 5 matching bases. Germline CDR1 reads SGHTA; CDR2 reads FQGTGA. The CDR3 is 15 amino acids. Deletions cut 4 bases from V and 4 bases from J, with 14 bases between. Here the CDR3 reads CASSSGLAVYNEQFF. DNA for the CDR3: TGTGCCAGCAGCTCTGGACTGGCGGTTTACAATGAGCAGTTCTTC.

The chain employs TRBV10-1 and TRBJ2-7, with a weak D call TRBD2 (6 bases). From germline, CDR1 is WNHNN and CDR2 SYGVQD (reference sequence). The CDR3 is 15 residues long. With 3 bases removed from V and 5 bases from J, the gap between germline ends came to 17 bases. The CDR3 loop is CASSDGLGAGNEQYF. DNA of the CDR3: TGCGCCAGCAGTGATGGTTTAGGGGCGGGAAACGAGCAGTACTTC.

This chain joins TRBV5-5 and TRBJ2-1; D is uncertain. Germline V gene data show CDR1 as SGHKS and CDR2 as YYEKEE (reference sequence). V gave up 1 base and J gave up 3 bases, with 5 bases separating them. This CDR3 spans 13 amino acids. The CDR3 nucleotides are TGTGCCAGCAGCTTGTCCCTCTACAATGAGCAGTTCTTC. Amino acid sequence: CASSLSLYNEQFF. Looking up the rest from reference TRBV5-5 and TRBJ2-1 gives the full variable domain: DAGVTQSPTHLIKTRGQQVTLRCSPISGHKSVSWYQQVLGQGPQFIFQYYEKEERGRGNFPDRFSARQFPNYSSELNVNALLLGDSALYLCASSLSLYNEQFFGPGTRLTVL.

CDR3 sequence reads: CASSQGRGMGETQYF. CDR3 coding DNA: TGCGCCAGCAGCCAAGGTCGGGGAATGGGAGAGACCCAGTACTTC. This sequence joins TRBV4-3 and TRBJ2-5; possible D gene TRBD2, 5 bases. Germline loops: CDR1 LGHNA, CDR2 YSLEER. Between the trimmed V and J ends, which lost 1 base and 4 bases, there was a span of 13 bases. The CDR3 has 15 residues.

The CDR3 region is CASSFIAGPYSSYEQYF. CDR3 nucleotides: TGTGCCAGCAGCTTCATAGCAGGGCCTTACAGCTCCTACGAGCAGTACTTC. The chain has TRBV7-2 and TRBJ2-7; tentatively, D is TRBD1 (5 bases). Germline V gene sequence: CDR1 SGHTA, CDR2 FQGNSA. Trimming took 3 bases from V and 0 from J, leaving 18 bases between them. There are 17 residues in the CDR3.

In nucleotides, the CDR3 is TGTGCCATCAGTGCGGGACAGGGGAGCGGCACCGGGGAGCTGTTTTTT. Translating gives CAISAGQGSGTGELFF. The chain has TRBV10-3 and TRBJ2-2, with 10 bases fitting TRBD1. Germline V gene lookup returns CDR1 ENHRY and CDR2 SYGVKD. CDR3 length equals 16 residues. The V segment lost 4 bases and the J segment 4 bases; nucleotides outside the gene matches: 6.

This CDR3 reads CASSPPQAGGSGNTIYF. The CDR3 DNA reads TGTGCCAGCTCACCACCGCAGGCAGGGGGCTCTGGAAACACCATATATTTT. V and J are TRBV18 and TRBJ1-3; TRBD1 matches 7 bases. CDR3 length equals 17 residues. V shed 0 bases and J 0 bases; nucleotides not matched to a gene: 5. Germline assignment: CDR1 KGHSH and CDR2 LQKENI.

V gene TRBV7-9 combines with J gene TRBJ1-5; 9 positions agree with TRBD1. V was clipped by 4 bases and J by 7 bases; unmatched bases: 11. In germline, CDR1 is SEHNR, CDR2 FQNEAQ (reference sequence). The CDR3 has 16 residues. The CDR3 loop is CASSSWGQGGSQPQHF. For the CDR3, the DNA is TGTGCCAGCAGCTCCTGGGGACAGGGAGGCAGCCAGCCCCAGCATTTT.

The V call is TRBV5-1, the J call TRBJ2-5, with TRBD2 identical over 7 bases. The DNA end is a closer match to TRBJ2-7, so the J assignment may be wrong. The CDR3 runs 16 residues. CDR1 and CDR2 from the germline V gene are SGHRS and YFSETQ. As DNA, the CDR3 is TGCGCCAGCAGCCCCGACGGGAGGAAGGGGTCCTACGAGCAGTACTTC. Its protein is CASSPDGRKGSYEQYF.

The rearrangement uses TRBV7-8 and TRBJ1-3, with a tentative D call TRBD1 (6 bases). The CDR3 is 15 residues long. Germline V lookup: CDR1 SGHVS, CDR2 FQNEAQ. The germline V and J ends were trimmed by 6 bases and 2 bases, with 14 bases remaining between them. In nucleotides, the CDR3 is TGTGCCAGCAGTGACTCCGGGGGGCCTGGAAACACCATATATTTT. This translates into CASSDSGGPGNTIYF. Using reference TRBV7-8 and TRBJ1-3 for the parts outside the CDR3, the full variable domain is GAGVSQSPRYKVAKRGQDVALRCDPISGHVSLFWYQQALGQGPEFLTYFQNEAQLDKSGLPSDRFFAERPEGSVSTLKIQRTQQEDSAVYLCASSDSGGPGNTIYFGEGSWLTVV.

V and J are TRBV4-1 and TRBJ1-1; D might be TRBD1 (5 bases). The CDR3 sequence is 14 residues long. The germline V gene has CDR1 MGHRA and CDR2 YSYEKL. V dropped 3 bases and J dropped 3 bases, with 11 bases sitting between them. This CDR3 reads CASSHAGGYTEAFF. DNA of the CDR3: TGCGCCAGCAGCCACGCCGGGGGTTACACTGAAGCTTTCTTT.

This chain links TRBV10-3 with TRBJ1-1; 8 positions agree with TRBD1. Unmatched junction bases numbered 9, after V lost 0 bases and J lost 6 bases. CDR1 and CDR2 (germline): ENHRY, SYGVKD. The CDR3 has 16 amino acids. CDR3 bases: TGTGCCATCAGTGAGTCCCGGGACAGGAGGTTCCCTGAAGCTTTCTTT. This encodes CAISESRDRRFPEAFF.

The chain links TRBV6-1 to TRBJ1-5; D gene uncertain. Germline values: CDR1 MNHNS, CDR2 SASEGT. The CDR3 has 14 residues. V lost 7 bases and J lost 6, with 16 bases in between. The CDR3 spells CASTQRRGFQPQHF. In DNA form, the CDR3 reads TGTGCCAGCACCCAACGGAGAGGGTTTCAGCCCCAGCATTTT.